Here is one T cell receptor (beta chain) with its context. The antigen remains undetermined. The CDR3 spans 13 residues. V was pared by 7 bases and J by 8 bases, with 5 bases of the junction left unmatched. Germline CDR1 SQVTM, CDR2 ANQGSEA. This sample is drawn from a study of T cells in narcolepsy. Study outcomes and limitations: Autoreactive HCRT-specific and TRIB2-specific clonotypes were marked in same-patient CSF-versus-blood CD4+ comparisons. In some patient and control memory CD4+ samples, autoreactive clones were absent.

Profiling relied on immunoSEQ multiplex PCR, and the TCRdb table lists in-frame clones only, not all of them. The data hold some 14,000 clones, with about 89% observed a single time. This sequence joins TRBV29-1 and TRBJ2-1, with 13 positions matching TRBD2. The sequencing sample was made of CD45RA- memory CD4+ T cells from PBMCs. This TCR was recovered from a human donor with narcolepsy. CDR3 nucleotides: TGCAGCGAATTACTAGCGGGAGGGCATGAGCAGTTCTTC. It translates to CSELLAGGHEQFF.